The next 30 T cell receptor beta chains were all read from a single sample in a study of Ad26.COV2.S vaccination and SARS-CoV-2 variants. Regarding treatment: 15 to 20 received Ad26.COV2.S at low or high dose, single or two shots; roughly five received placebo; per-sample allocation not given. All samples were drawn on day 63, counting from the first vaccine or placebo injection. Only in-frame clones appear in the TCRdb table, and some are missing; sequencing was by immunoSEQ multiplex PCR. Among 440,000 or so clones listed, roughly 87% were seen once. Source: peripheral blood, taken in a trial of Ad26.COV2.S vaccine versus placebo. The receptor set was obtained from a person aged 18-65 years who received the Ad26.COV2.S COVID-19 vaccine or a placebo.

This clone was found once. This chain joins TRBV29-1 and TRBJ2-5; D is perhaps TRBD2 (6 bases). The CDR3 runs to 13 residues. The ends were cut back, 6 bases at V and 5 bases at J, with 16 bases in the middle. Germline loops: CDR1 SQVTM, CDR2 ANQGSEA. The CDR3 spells CSVRRTTRETQYF. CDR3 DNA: TGCAGCGTCCGCAGGACTACACGGGAGACCCAGTACTTC. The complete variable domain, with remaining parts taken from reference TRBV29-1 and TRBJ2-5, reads SAVISQKPSRDICQRGTSLTIQCQVDSQVTMMFWYRQQPGQSLTLIATANQGSEATYESGFVIDKFPISRPNLTFSTLTVSNMSPEDSSIYLCSVRRTTRETQYFGPGTRLLVL.

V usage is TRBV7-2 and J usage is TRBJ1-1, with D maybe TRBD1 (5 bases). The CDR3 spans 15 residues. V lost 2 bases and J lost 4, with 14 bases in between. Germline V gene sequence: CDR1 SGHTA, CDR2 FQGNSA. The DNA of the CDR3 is TGTGCCAGCAGCTTAATTACAGGCAGACCCACTGAAGCTTTCTTT. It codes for CASSLITGRPTEAFF.

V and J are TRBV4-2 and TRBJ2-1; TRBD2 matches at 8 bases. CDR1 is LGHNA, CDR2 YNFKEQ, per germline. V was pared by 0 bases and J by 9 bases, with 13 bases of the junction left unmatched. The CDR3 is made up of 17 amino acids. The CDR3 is CASSQDLDGRALGEQFF. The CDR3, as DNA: TGTGCCAGCAGCCAAGATCTTGACGGGAGGGCCCTTGGTGAGCAGTTCTTC.

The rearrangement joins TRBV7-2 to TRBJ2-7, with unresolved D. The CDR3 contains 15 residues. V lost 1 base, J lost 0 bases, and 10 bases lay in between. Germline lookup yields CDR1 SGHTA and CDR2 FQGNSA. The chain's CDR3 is CASSLEDRDSYEQYF. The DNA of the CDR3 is TGTGCCAGCAGCTTAGAGGACCGCGACTCCTACGAGCAGTACTTC.

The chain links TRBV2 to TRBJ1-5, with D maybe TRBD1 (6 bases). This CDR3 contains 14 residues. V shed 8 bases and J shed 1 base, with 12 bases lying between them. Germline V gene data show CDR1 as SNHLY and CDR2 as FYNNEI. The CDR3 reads CASGRGASNQPQHF. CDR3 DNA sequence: TGTGCCAGCGGAAGGGGGGCGAGCAATCAGCCCCAGCATTTT.

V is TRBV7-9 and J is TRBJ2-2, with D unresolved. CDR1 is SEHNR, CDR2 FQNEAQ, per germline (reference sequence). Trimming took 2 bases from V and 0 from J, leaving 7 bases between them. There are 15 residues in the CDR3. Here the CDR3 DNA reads TGTGCCAGCAGCTTATCGGAGACGAACACCGGGGAGCTGTTTTTT. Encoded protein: CASSLSETNTGELFF.

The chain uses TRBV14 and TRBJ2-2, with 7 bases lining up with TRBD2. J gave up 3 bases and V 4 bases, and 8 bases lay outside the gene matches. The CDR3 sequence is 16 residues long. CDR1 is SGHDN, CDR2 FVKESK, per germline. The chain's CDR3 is CASSRNSGRDTGELFF. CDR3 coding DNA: TGTGCCAGCAGCCGGAACTCAGGGAGGGACACCGGGGAGCTGTTTTTT.

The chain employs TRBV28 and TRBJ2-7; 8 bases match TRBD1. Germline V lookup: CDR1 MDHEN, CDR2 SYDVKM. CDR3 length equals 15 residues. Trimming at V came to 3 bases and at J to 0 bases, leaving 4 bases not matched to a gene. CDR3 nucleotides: TGTGCCAGCAGTTTGCCGACAGGGGCCTCCTACGAGCAGTACTTC. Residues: CASSLPTGASYEQYF.

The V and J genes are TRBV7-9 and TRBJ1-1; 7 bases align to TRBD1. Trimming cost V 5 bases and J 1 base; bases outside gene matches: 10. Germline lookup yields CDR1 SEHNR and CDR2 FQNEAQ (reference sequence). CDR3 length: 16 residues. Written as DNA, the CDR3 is TGTGCCAGCAGCCGGAACAGGGGCCATGAGAACACTGAAGCTTTCTTT. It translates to CASSRNRGHENTEAFF.

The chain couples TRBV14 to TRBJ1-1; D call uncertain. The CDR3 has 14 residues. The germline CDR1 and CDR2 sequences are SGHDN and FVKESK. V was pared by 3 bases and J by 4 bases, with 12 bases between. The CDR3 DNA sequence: TGTGCCAGCAGCCAGGCCAACGGGGTCACTGAAGCTTTCTTT. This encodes CASSQANGVTEAFF.

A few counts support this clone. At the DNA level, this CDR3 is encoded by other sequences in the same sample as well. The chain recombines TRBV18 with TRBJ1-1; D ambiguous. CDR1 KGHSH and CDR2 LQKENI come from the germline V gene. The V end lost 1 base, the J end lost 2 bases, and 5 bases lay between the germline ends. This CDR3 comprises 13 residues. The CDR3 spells CASSPLGNTEAFF. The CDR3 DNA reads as TGTGCCAGCTCACCACTCGGTAACACTGAAGCTTTCTTT.

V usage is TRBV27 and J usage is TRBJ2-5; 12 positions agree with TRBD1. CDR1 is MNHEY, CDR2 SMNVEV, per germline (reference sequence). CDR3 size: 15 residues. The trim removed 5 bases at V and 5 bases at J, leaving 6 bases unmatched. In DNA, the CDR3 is TGTGCCAGCAGTCTGGGACAGGGGGCGGATGAGACCCAGTACTTC. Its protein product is CASSLGQGADETQYF.

Here the CDR3 DNA reads TGCGCCAGCAGCCAAGATTCGGGAAGCCAGGTAGCTTTCTTT. Translated: CASSQDSGSQVAFF. The V gene is TRBV4-3, the J gene TRBJ1-1; no clear D. Germline V gene data show CDR1 as LGHNA and CDR2 as YSLEER. This CDR3 spans 14 amino acids. V was pared by 0 bases and J by 10 bases, with 15 bases between.

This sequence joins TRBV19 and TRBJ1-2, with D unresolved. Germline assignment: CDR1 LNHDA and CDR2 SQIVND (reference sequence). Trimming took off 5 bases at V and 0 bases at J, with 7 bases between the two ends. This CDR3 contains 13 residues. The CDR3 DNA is TGTGCCAGTAGTGACGGCCCTAACTATGGCTACACCTTC. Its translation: CASSDGPNYGYTF.

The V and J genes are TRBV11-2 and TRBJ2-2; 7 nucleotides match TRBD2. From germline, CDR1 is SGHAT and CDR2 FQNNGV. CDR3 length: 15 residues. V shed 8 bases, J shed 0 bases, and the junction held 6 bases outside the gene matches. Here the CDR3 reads CASPSGMANTGELFF. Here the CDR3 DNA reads TGTGCCAGCCCAAGCGGGATGGCGAACACCGGGGAGCTGTTTTTT.

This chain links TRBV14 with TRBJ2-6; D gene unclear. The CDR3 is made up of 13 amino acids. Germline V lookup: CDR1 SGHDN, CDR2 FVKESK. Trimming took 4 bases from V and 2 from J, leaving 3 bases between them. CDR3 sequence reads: CASSPAGANVLTF. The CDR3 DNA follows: TGTGCCAGCAGCCCCGCTGGGGCCAACGTCCTGACTTTC.

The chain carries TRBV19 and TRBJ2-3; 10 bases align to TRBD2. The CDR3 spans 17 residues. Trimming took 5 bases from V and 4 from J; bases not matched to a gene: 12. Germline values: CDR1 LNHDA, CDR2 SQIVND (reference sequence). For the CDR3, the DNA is TGTGCCAGTAGTGCATACTTAGCGGGAGGTTCGTCAGATACGCAGTATTTT. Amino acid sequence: CASSAYLAGGSSDTQYF.

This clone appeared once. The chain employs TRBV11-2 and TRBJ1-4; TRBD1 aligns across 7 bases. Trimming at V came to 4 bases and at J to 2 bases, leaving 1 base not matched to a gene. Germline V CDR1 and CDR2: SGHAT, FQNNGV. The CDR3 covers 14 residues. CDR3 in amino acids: CASSSTGTNEKLFF. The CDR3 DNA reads TGTGCCAGCAGCTCGACAGGGACTAATGAAAAACTGTTTTTT.

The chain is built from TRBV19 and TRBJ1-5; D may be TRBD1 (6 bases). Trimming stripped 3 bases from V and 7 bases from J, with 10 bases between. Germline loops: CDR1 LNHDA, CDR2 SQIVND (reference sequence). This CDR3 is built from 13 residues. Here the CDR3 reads CASSIDRFQPQHF. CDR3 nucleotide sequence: TGTGCCAGTAGTATCGACAGGTTCCAGCCCCAGCATTTT.

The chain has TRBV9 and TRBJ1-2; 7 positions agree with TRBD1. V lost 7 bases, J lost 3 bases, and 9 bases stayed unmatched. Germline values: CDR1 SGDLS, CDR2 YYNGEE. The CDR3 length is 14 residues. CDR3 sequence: CASSDGRGDYGYTF. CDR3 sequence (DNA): TGTGCCAGCTCTGATGGCAGGGGGGACTATGGCTACACCTTC.

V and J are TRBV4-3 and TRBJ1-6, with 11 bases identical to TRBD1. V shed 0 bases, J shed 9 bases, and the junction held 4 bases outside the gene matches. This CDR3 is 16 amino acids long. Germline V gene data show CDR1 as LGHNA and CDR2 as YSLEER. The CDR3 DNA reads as TGCGCCAGCAGCCAAGAGCCGGGACAGGGGGGTTCACCCCTCCACTTT. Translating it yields CASSQEPGQGGSPLHF.

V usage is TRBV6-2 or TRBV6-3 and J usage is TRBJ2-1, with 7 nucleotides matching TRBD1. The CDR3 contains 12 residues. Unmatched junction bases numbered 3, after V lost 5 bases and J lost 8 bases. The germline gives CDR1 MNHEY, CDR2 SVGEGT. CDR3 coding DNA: TGTGCCAGCAGTCCGACAGGGTATGAGCAGTTCTTC. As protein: CASSPTGYEQFF.

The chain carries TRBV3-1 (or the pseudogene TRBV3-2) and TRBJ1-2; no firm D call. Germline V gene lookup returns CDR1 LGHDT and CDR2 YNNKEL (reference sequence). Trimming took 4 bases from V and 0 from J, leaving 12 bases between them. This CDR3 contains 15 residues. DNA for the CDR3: TGTGCCAGCAGCCTAGACTCGAGGGCTAACTATGGCTACACCTTC. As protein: CASSLDSRANYGYTF.

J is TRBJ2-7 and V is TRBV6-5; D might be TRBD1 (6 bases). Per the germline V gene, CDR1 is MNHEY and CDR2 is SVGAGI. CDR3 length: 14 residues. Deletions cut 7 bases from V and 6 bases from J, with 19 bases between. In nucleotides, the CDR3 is TGTGCCAGCACCTTTACACTGGACAGTCGCGAGCAGTACTTC. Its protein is CASTFTLDSREQYF.

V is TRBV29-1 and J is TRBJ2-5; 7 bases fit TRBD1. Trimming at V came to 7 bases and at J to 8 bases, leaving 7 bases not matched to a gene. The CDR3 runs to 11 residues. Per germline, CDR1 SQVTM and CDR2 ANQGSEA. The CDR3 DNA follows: TGCAGCGCCAGACAGGGTACCACCCAGTACTTC. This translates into CSARQGTTQYF.

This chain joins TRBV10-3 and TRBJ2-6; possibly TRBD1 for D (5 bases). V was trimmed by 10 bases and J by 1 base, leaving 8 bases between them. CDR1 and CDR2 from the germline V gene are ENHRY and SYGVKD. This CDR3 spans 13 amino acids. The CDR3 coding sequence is TGTGCCACCCAGGGTTCTGGGGCCAACGTCCTGACTTTC. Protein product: CATQGSGANVLTF.

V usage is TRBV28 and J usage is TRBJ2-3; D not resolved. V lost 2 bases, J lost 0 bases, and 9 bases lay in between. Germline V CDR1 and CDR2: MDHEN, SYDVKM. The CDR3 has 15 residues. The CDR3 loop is CASSLVGFSTDTQYF. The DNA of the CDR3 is TGTGCCAGCAGTTTAGTGGGATTTAGCACAGATACGCAGTATTTT.

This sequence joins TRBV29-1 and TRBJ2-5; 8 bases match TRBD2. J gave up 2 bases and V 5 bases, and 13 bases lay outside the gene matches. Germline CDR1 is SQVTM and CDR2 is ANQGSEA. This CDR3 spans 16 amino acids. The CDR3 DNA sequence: TGCAGCGTTCAAATTTTAGCGGGGACGCTTCAAGAGACCCAGTACTTC. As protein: CSVQILAGTLQETQYF.

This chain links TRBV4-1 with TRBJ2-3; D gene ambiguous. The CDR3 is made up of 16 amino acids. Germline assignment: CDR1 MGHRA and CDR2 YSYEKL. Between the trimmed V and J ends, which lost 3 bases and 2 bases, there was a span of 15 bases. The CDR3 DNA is TGCGCCAGCAGCCACTCCAGGCGGTTGATCACAGATACGCAGTATTTT. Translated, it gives CASSHSRRLITDTQYF.

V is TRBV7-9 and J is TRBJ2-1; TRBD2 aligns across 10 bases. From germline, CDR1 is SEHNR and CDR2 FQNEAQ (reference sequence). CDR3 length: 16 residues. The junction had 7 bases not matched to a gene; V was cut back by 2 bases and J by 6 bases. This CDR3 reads CASSLPLAGWSNEQFF. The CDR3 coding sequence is TGTGCCAGCAGCTTACCACTAGCGGGGTGGTCCAATGAGCAGTTCTTC.